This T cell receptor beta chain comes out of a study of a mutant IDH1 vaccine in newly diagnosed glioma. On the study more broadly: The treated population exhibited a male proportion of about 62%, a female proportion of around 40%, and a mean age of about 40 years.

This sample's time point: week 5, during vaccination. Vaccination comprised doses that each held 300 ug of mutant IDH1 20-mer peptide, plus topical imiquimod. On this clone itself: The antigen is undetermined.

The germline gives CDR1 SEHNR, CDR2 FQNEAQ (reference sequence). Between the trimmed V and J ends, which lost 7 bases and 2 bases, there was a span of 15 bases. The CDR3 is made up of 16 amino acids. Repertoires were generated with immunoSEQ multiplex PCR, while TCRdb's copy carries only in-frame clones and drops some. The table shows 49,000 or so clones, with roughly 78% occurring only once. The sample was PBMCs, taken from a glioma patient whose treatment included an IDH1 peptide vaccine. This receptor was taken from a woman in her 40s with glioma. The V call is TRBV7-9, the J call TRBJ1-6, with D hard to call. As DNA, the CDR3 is TGTGCCAGCATCCAAACCGGGGTTACCTATAATTCACCCCTCCACTTT. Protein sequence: CASIQTGVTYNSPLHF.